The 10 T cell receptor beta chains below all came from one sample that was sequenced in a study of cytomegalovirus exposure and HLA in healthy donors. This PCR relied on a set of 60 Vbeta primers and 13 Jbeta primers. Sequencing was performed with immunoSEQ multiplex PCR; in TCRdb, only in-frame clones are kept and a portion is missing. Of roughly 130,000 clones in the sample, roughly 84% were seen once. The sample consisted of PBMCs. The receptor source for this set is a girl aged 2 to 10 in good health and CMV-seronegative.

The CDR3, as DNA: TGCAGCGTTGAGACTCACCAAGAGACCCAGTACTTC. Translating it yields CSVETHQETQYF. V usage is TRBV29-1 and J usage is TRBJ2-5; D is uncertain. The germline CDR1 and CDR2 sequences are SQVTM and ANQGSEA. The CDR3 spans 12 residues. V gave up 3 bases and J gave up 0 bases, with 5 bases separating them.

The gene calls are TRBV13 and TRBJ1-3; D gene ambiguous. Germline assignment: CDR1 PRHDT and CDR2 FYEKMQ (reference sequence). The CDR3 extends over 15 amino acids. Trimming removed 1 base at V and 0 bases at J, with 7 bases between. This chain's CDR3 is CASSLAQSSGNTIYF. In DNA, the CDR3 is TGTGCCAGCAGCTTAGCACAGAGCTCTGGAAACACCATATATTTT.

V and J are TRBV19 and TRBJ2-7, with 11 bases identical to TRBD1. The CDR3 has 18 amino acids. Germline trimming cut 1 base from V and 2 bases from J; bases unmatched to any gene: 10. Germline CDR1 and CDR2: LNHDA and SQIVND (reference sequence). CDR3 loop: CASSIAAPGQGDAYEQYF. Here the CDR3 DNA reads TGTGCCAGTAGTATAGCGGCCCCGGGACAGGGGGATGCCTACGAGCAGTACTTC.

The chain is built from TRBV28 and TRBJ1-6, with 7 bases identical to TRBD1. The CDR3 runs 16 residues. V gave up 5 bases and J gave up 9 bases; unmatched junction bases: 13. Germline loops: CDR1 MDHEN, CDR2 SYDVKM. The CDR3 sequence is CASSLRQGRGSSPLHF. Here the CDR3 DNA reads TGTGCCAGCAGTCTAAGACAGGGTCGGGGGTCTTCACCCCTCCACTTT. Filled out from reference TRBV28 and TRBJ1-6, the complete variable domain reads DVKVTQSSRYLVKRTGEKVFLECVQDMDHENMFWYRQDPGLGLRLIYFSYDVKMKEKGDIPEGYSVSREKKERFSLILESASTNQTSMYLCASSLRQGRGSSPLHFGNGTRLTVT.

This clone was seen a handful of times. CDR3 residues: CASSQDLGRQVAYEQYF. In DNA, the CDR3 is TGCGCCAGCAGCCAAGATCTAGGGAGACAGGTAGCCTACGAGCAGTACTTC. V gene TRBV4-3 combines with J gene TRBJ2-7; D possibly corresponds to TRBD1 (6 bases). This CDR3 spans 17 amino acids. Trimming pared 0 bases from V and 2 bases from J, leaving 17 bases between. In germline, CDR1 is LGHNA, CDR2 YSLEER.

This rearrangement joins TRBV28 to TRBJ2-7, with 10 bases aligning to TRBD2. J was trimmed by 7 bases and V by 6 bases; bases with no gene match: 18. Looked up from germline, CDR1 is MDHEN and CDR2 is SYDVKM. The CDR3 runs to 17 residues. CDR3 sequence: CASSRPKVSGRSREQYF. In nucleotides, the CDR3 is TGTGCCAGCAGCCGGCCCAAGGTTAGCGGGAGGAGTCGTGAGCAGTACTTC.

CDR3 nucleotide sequence: TGTGCCAGCAGTGCACGGGATTACAATGAGCAGTTCTTC. It is translated as CASSARDYNEQFF. The V and J genes are TRBV5-4 and TRBJ2-1, with a possible D match to TRBD2 (5 bases). Looked up from germline, CDR1 is SGHNT and CDR2 is YYREEE (reference sequence). The CDR3 runs 13 residues. V was cut by 5 bases and J by 4 bases, with 10 bases left in between. The variable domain in full, with the rest retrieved from reference TRBV5-4 and TRBJ2-1, is ETGVTQSPTHLIKTRGQQVTLRCSSQSGHNTVSWYQQALGQGPQFIFQYYREEENGRGNFPPRFSGLQFPNYSSELNVNALELDDSALYLCASSARDYNEQFFGPGTRLTVL.

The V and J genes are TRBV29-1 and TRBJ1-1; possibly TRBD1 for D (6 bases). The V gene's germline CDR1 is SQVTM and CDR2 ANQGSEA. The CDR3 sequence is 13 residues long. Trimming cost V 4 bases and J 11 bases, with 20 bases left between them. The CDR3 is CSVVGDGGAGAFF. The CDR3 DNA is TGCAGCGTTGTGGGGGACGGGGGGGCGGGGGCTTTCTTT.

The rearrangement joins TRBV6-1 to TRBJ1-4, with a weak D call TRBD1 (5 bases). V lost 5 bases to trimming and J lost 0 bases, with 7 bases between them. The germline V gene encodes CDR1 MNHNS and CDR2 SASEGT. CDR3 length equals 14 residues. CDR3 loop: CASSLTATNEKLFF. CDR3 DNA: TGTGCCAGCAGTCTGACAGCAACTAATGAAAAACTGTTTTTT.

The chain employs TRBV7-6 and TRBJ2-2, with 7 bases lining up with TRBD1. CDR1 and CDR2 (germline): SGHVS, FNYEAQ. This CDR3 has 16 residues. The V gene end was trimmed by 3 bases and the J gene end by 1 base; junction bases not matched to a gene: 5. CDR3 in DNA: TGTGCCAGCAGCTTGCTCCGGGACAGGAACACCGGGGAGCTGTTTTTT. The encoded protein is CASSLLRDRNTGELFF.